A single sample is the source of the 2 T cell receptor beta chains below, sequenced in a study of T cell responses to AZD1222 COVID-19 vaccine. Clones were sequenced by immunoSEQ multiplex PCR, and TCRdb holds only the in-frame ones, with some missing. The sample contains about 170,000 clones, around 90% of which appear only once. The specimen was peripheral blood, collected on day 0 of AZD1222 vaccination. The receptors here all came from an adult in good health.

This sequence joins TRBV11-2 and TRBJ2-5; no definite D call. V lost 1 base and J lost 8, with 14 bases in between. CDR3 length: 14 residues. CDR1 is SGHAT and CDR2 is FQNNGV in the germline V gene. The chain's CDR3 is CASSLAVATGTQYF. The CDR3 nucleotides read TGTGCCAGCAGCTTAGCGGTAGCCACGGGTACCCAGTACTTC. Together with reference TRBV11-2 and TRBJ2-5, the CDR3 gives the full variable domain: EAGVAQSPRYKIIEKRQSVAFWCNPISGHATLYWYQQILGQGPKLLIQFQNNGVVDDSQLPKDRFSAERLKGVDSTLKIQPAKLEDSAVYLCASSLAVATGTQYFGPGTRLLVL.

This rearrangement joins TRBV6-5 to TRBJ2-7; TRBD1 matches 8 bases. V trimming: 6 bases; J trimming: 0 bases; junction bases outside the gene matches: 4. The V gene's germline CDR1 is MNHEY and CDR2 SVGAGI. This CDR3 contains 14 residues. The CDR3 DNA is TGTGCCAGCAGGGGACAGGAGAGCTCCTACGAGCAGTACTTC. Amino acids: CASRGQESSYEQYF.